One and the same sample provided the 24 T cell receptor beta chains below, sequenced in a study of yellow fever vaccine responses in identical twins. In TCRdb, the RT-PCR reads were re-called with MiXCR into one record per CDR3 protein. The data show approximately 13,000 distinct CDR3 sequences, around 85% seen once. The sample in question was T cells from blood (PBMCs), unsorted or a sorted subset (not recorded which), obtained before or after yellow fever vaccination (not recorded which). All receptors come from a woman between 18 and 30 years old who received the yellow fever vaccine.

CDR3 amino acids: CSVVRSSYNEQFF. CDR3 in DNA: TGCAGCGTTGTAAGGAGCTCCTACAATGAGCAGTTCTTC. The chain carries TRBV29-1 and TRBJ2-1; no firm D call. CDR1 and CDR2 (germline): SQVTM, ANQGSEA. The ends were cut back, 4 bases at V and 0 bases at J, with 7 bases in the middle. CDR3 length: 13 residues.

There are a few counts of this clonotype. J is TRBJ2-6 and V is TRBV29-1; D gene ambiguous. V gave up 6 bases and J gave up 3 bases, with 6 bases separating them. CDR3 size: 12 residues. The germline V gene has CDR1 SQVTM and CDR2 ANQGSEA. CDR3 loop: CSVESGANVLTF. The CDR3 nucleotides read TGCAGCGTAGAGAGTGGGGCCAACGTCCTGACTTTC.

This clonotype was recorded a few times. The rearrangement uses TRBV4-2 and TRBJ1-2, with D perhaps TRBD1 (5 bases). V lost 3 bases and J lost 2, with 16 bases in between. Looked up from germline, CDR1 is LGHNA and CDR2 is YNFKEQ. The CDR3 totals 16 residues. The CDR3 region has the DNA TGTGCCAGCAGCCAGTCAGGGTTTCCGATAAACTATGGCTACACCTTC. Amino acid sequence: CASSQSGFPINYGYTF.

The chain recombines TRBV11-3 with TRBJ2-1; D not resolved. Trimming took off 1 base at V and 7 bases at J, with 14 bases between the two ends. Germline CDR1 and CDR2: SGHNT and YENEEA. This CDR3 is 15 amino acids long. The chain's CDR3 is CASSLGVPLGNEQFF. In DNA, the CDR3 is TGTGCCAGCAGCTTAGGGGTCCCTTTGGGGAATGAGCAGTTCTTC.

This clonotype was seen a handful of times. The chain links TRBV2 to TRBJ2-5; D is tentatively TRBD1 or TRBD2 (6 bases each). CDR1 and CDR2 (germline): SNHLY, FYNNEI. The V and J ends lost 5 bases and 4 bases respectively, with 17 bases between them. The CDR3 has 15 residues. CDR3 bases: TGTGCCAGCAGTCCCGGGGGCGCCGGGGGAGAGACCCAGTACTTC. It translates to CASSPGGAGGETQYF.

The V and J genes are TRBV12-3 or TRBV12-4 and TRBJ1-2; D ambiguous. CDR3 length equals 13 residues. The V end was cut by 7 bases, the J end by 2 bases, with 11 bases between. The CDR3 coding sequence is TGTGCCAGCAAGGACGGATTCAACTATGGCTACACCTTC. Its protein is CASKDGFNYGYTF.

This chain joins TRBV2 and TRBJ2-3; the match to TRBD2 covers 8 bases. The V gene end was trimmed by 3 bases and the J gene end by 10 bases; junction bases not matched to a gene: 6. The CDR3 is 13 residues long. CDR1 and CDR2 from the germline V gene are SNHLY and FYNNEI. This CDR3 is CASSDELAGSQYF. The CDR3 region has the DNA TGTGCCAGCAGTGACGAGTTAGCGGGATCGCAGTATTTT.

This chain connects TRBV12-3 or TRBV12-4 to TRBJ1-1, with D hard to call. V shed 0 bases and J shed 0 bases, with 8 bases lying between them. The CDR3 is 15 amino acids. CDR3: CASSLAIGLNTEAFF. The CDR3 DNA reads TGTGCCAGCAGTTTAGCAATTGGCCTGAACACTGAAGCTTTCTTT.

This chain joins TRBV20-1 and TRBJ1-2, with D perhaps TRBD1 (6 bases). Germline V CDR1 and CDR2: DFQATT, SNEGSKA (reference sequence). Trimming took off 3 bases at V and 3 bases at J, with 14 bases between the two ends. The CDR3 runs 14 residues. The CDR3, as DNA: TGCAGTGCTAGCCCCCGGGACATGGACTATGGCTACACCTTC. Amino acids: CSASPRDMDYGYTF.

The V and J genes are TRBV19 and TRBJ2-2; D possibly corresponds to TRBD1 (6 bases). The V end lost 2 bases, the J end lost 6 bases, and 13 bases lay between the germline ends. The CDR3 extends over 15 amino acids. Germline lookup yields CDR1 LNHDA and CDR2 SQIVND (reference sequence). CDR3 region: CASSIQGNFAGELFF. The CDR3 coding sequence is TGTGCCAGTAGTATACAGGGGAATTTTGCCGGGGAGCTGTTTTTT.

The CDR3 loop is CASQATSGLWFF. The CDR3 bases are TGTGCCAGCCAAGCAACTAGCGGGTTATGGTTCTTC. The V call is TRBV27, the J call TRBJ2-1; 9 nucleotides line up with TRBD2. CDR3 length: 12 residues. Trimming at V came to 8 bases and at J to 15 bases, leaving 11 bases not matched to a gene. Germline lookup yields CDR1 MNHEY and CDR2 SMNVEV (reference sequence).

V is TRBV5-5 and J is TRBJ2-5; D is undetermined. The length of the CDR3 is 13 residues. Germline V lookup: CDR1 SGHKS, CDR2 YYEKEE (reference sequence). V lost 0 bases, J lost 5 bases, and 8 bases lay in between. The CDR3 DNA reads TGTGCCAGCAGCTTGGCCGTTGGGGAGACCCAGTACTTC. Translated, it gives CASSLAVGETQYF.

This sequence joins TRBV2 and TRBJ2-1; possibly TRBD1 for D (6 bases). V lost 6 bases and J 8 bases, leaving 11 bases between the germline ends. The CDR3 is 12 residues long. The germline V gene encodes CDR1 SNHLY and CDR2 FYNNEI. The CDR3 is CASRDNRDEQFF. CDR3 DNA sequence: TGTGCCAGCAGGGACAACAGGGATGAGCAGTTCTTC.

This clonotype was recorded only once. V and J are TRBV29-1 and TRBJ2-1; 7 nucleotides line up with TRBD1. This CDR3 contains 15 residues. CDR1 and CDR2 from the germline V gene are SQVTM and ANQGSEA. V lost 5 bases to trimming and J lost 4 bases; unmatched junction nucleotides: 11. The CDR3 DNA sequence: TGCAGCGTTATCATGGGACAGAGGTCTTACAATGAGCAGTTCTTC. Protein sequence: CSVIMGQRSYNEQFF.

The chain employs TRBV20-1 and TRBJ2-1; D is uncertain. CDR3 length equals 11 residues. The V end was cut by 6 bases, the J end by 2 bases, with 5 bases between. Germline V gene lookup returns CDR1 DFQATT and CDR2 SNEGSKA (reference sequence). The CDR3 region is CSATPYNEQFF. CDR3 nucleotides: TGCAGTGCGACTCCCTACAATGAGCAGTTCTTC.

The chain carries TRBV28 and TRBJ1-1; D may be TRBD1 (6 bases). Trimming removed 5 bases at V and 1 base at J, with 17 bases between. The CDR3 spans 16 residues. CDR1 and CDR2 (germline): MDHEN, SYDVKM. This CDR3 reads CASSPGAAGGNTEAFF. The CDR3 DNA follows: TGTGCCAGCAGTCCAGGGGCAGCGGGGGGGAACACTGAAGCTTTCTTT.

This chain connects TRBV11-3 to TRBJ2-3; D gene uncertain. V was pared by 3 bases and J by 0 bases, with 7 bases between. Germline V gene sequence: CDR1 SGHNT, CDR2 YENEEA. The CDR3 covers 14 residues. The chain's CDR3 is CASSFGPSTDTQYF. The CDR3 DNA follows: TGTGCCAGCAGCTTCGGTCCTAGCACAGATACGCAGTATTTT.

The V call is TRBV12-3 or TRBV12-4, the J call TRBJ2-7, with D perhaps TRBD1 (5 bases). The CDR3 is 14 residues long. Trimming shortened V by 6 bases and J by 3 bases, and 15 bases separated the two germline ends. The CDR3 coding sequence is TGTGCCAGCAGCCAACGGCGGACAAACTACGAGCAGTACTTC. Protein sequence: CASSQRRTNYEQYF.

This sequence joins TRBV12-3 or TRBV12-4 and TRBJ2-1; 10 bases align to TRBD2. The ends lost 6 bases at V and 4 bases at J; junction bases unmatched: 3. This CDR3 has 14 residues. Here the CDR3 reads CASRIAGGYNEQFF. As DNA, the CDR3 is TGTGCCAGCAGGATAGCGGGGGGTTACAATGAGCAGTTCTTC.

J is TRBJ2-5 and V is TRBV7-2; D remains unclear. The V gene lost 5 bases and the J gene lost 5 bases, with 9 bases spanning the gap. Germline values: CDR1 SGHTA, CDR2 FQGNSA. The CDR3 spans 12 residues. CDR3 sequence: CASSRPSETQYF. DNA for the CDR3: TGTGCCAGCAGCCGCCCCTCGGAGACCCAGTACTTC.

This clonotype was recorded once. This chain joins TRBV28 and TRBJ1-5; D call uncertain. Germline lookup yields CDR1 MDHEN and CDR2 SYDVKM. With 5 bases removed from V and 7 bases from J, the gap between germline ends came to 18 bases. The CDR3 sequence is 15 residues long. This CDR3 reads CASSPEVGRQQPQHF. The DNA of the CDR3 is TGTGCCAGCAGTCCCGAAGTTGGGCGCCAACAGCCCCAGCATTTT.

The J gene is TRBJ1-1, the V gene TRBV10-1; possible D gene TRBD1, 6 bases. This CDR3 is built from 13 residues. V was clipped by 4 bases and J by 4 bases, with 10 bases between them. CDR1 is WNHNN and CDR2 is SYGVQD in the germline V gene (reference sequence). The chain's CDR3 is CASSVWGATEAFF. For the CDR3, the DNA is TGCGCCAGCAGTGTTTGGGGGGCCACTGAAGCTTTCTTT.

The CDR3 coding sequence is TGTGCCAGCACACCTAGTGGGGGGGTGAACATTCAGTACTTC. This gives the protein CASTPSGGVNIQYF. The chain couples TRBV11-1 to TRBJ2-4; 7 nucleotides agree with TRBD2. Germline V gives CDR1 SGHAT, CDR2 FQDESV (reference sequence). The junction had 10 bases not matched to a gene; V was cut back by 7 bases and J by 7 bases. The CDR3 runs 14 residues.

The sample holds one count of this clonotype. For the CDR3, the DNA is TGTGCCAGCGATTGGCAGGGCAATGAGCAGTTCTTC. Its protein product is CASDWQGNEQFF. The chain recombines TRBV2 with TRBJ2-1, with D possibly matching TRBD1 (5 bases). The germline gives CDR1 SNHLY, CDR2 FYNNEI. The CDR3 totals 12 residues. V gave up 8 bases and J gave up 6 bases, with 11 bases separating them.